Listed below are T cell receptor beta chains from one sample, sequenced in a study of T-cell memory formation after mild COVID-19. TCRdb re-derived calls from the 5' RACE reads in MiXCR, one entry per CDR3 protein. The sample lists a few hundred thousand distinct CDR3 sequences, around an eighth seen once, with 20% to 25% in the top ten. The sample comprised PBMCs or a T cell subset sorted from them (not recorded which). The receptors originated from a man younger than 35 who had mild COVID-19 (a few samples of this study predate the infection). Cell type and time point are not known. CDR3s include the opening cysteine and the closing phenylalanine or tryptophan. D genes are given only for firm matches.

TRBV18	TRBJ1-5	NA	CASSPEDANQPQHF
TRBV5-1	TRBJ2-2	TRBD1	CASSLGDSGAGELFF
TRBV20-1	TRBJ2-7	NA	CSARLTYEQYF
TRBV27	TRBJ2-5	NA	CASSLWQGKTQYF
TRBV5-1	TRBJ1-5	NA	CASSSGQEGQPQHF
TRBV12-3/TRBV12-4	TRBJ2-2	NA	CASSGGSWAGELFF
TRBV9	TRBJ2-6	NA	CASSVLRVGGANVLTF
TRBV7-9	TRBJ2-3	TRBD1	CASSLGGQGKNTQYF
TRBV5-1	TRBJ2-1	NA	CASSLVAATSYNEQFF
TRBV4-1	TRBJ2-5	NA	CASSQVPWGRQETQYF
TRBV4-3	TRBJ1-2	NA	CASSQVGADNYGYTF
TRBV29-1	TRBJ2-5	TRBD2	CSVVLAGGQETQYF
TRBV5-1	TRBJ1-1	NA	CASTLPSGNNWRGTEAFF
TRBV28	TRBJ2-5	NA	CASSKHLYQETQYF
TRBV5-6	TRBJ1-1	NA	CASSLAVGRGTEAFF
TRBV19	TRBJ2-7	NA	CASSGGPGSYEQYF
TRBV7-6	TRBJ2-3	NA	CASSLGAGAAQYF
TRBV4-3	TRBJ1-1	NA	CASSQDRYFTSGAFF
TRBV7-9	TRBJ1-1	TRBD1	CASSYTAGQGANTEAFF
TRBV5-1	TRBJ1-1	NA	CASSTGLGTEAFF
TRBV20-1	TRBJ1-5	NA	CSARGDSNQPQHF
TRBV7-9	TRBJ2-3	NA	CASSLTRAPTDTQYF
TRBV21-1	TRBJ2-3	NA	CARKMGGGTQYF
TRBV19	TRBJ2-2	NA	CASSPRTWGNTGELFF
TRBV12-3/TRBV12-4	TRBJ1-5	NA	CASSPGQPLPQHF
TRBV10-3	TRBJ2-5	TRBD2	CAISAELAGVWETQYF
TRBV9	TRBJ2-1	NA	CASSVRVGSYNEQFF
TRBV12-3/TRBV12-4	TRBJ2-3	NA	CASTPRARGEGADTQYF
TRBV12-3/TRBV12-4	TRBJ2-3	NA	CASSLREFRVTQYF
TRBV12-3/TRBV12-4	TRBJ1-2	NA	CASSLGFQKGYGYTF
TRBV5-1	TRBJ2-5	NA	CASSLRQRTAYQETQYF
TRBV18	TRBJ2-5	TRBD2	CASSPRASGDGETQYF
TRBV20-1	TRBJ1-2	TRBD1	CSARATGTGGRGYTF
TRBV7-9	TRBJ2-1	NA	CASSLLGLNEQFF
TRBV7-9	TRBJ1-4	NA	CASSLGRWAVEKLFF
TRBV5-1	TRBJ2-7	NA	CASEASEQYF
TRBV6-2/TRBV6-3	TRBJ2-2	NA	CASNDWGATGELFF
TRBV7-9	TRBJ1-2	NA	CASSPRRDGYTF
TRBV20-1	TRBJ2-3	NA	CSARDPGGVFTDTQYF
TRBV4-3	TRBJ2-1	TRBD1	CASSQDDPRLWDRGYNEQFF
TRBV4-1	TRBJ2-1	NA	CASSQDRLIELGSSEQFF
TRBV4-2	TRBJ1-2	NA	CASSQAPAGAGYGYTF
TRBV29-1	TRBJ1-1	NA	CSVDTGTSVNTEAFF
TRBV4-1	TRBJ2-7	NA	CASSPRGARGAYEQYF
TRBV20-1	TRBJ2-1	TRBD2	CSAPGGSYNEQFF
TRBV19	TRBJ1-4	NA	CASSISDGGGGLFF
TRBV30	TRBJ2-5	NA	CAWTGGGETQYF
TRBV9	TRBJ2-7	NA	CASSGGYSYEQYF
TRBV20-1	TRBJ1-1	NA	CSARSNTEAFF
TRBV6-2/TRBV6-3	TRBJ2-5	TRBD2	CASSYRAGLAGILQETQYF
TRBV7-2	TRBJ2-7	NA	CASSREGYEQYF
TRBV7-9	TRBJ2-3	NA	CASSPDRNGVSDTQYF
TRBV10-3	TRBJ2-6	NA	CAISEPGGRPGANVLTF